A selection of T cell receptor beta chains follows, all from one sample in a study of blood T cell repertoires in COVID-19. Produced via immunoSEQ multiplex PCR; TCRdb's table is partial and in-frame only. The data contain 260,000 or so clones, around four fifths of them singletons. Specimen: peripheral blood. These receptor sequences come from an older woman with acute or convalescent COVID-19. CDR3s include the opening cysteine and the closing phenylalanine or tryptophan. D genes are given only for firm matches. Only part of the rows carry a size: once, few, many, or a class if the clone is expanded.

d_gene: TRBD1
j_gene: TRBJ2-3
v_gene: TRBV10-3
abundance: -
CDR3nt: TGTGCCATCAGTGAGGGGACAGGAAAGAGAGCAGATACGCAGTATTTT
CDR3aa: CAISEGTGKRADTQYF

d_gene: TRBD1
j_gene: TRBJ1-2
v_gene: TRBV6-5
abundance: -
CDR3nt: TGTGCCAGCAGTTACGGGACAGGGGGCGGCTACACCTTC
CDR3aa: CASSYGTGGGYTF

d_gene: -
j_gene: TRBJ1-2
v_gene: TRBV4-3
abundance: -
CDR3nt: TGCGCCAGCAGCCAAGCTCGGGGGTCTGATGGCTACACCTTC
CDR3aa: CASSQARGSDGYTF

d_gene: -
j_gene: TRBJ1-1
v_gene: TRBV2
abundance: -
CDR3nt: TGTGCCAGCACAAATAACAGGGACACTGAAGCTTTCTTT
CDR3aa: CASTNNRDTEAFF

d_gene: -
j_gene: TRBJ1-3
v_gene: TRBV9
abundance: -
CDR3nt: TGTGCCAGCAGCGTAGATTCCCACTCTGGAAACACCATATATTTT
CDR3aa: CASSVDSHSGNTIYF

d_gene: -
j_gene: TRBJ1-3
v_gene: TRBV7-2
abundance: -
CDR3nt: TGTGCCAGCAGCTTACAGGGTTTTGGTTCGAACACCATATATTTT
CDR3aa: CASSLQGFGSNTIYF

d_gene: -
j_gene: TRBJ1-1
v_gene: TRBV27
abundance: once
CDR3nt: TGTGCCAGCAGACCCTGGGCAGGGGCTGAAGCTTTCTTT
CDR3aa: CASRPWAGAEAFF

d_gene: -
j_gene: TRBJ1-5
v_gene: TRBV4-2
abundance: -
CDR3nt: TGTGCCAGCAGCCAAGAAGGGGGGGGCGGCAATCAGCCCCAGCATTTT
CDR3aa: CASSQEGGGGNQPQHF

d_gene: TRBD1
j_gene: TRBJ1-2
v_gene: TRBV4-3
abundance: -
CDR3nt: TGCGCCAGCAGCCACCTCCAAAGGGCAGGGGGATGGTATGGCTACACCTTC
CDR3aa: CASSHLQRAGGWYGYTF

d_gene: -
j_gene: TRBJ1-1
v_gene: TRBV10-1
abundance: -
CDR3nt: TGCGCCAGCAGTGAGTCAGGCAGGGGCACTGAAGCTTTCTTT
CDR3aa: CASSESGRGTEAFF

d_gene: -
j_gene: TRBJ1-3
v_gene: TRBV19
abundance: -
CDR3nt: TGTGCCAGTAGTATCGCCGCCCAGGGTGCTGGAAACACCATATATTTT
CDR3aa: CASSIAAQGAGNTIYF

d_gene: TRBD2
j_gene: TRBJ2-7
v_gene: TRBV11-2
abundance: -
CDR3nt: TGTGCCAGCAGCTTACAAGCGGGGACCTCCTACGAGCAGTACTTC
CDR3aa: CASSLQAGTSYEQYF

d_gene: TRBD1
j_gene: TRBJ1-1
v_gene: TRBV27
abundance: -
CDR3nt: TGTGCCACCTCAAGACAGGGGCACACTGAAGCTTTCTTT
CDR3aa: CATSRQGHTEAFF

d_gene: -
j_gene: TRBJ1-5
v_gene: TRBV2
abundance: few
CDR3nt: TGTGCCAGCAGTGCTAGTTTTCGATGGAGCAATCAGCCCCAGCATTTT
CDR3aa: CASSASFRWSNQPQHF

d_gene: -
j_gene: TRBJ1-2
v_gene: TRBV6-2/TRBV6-3
abundance: -
CDR3nt: TGTGCCAGCAGTTCCTACTTCAGGGGAAATGGCTACACCTTC
CDR3aa: CASSSYFRGNGYTF

d_gene: TRBD1
j_gene: TRBJ1-2
v_gene: TRBV19
abundance: few
CDR3nt: TGTGCCAGTAGTATCCCGGGATCAGGGGGCCTGACCGTCTATGGCTACACCTTC
CDR3aa: CASSIPGSGGLTVYGYTF

d_gene: -
j_gene: TRBJ1-2
v_gene: TRBV7-8
abundance: -
CDR3nt: TGTGCCAGCAGCTTGTTGGACAGACCATATGGCTACACCTTC
CDR3aa: CASSLLDRPYGYTF

d_gene: TRBD1
j_gene: TRBJ1-5
v_gene: TRBV19
abundance: few
CDR3nt: TGTGCCAGTAGTATAGATCAGGGGACAGCCTACTATCAGCCCCAGCATTTT
CDR3aa: CASSIDQGTAYYQPQHF

d_gene: TRBD2
j_gene: TRBJ2-1
v_gene: TRBV7-2
abundance: few
CDR3nt: TGTGCCAGCAGCTTATATCTCAGCGGGGGGGCAGAGCAGTTCTTC
CDR3aa: CASSLYLSGGAEQFF

d_gene: TRBD1
j_gene: TRBJ1-2
v_gene: TRBV4-1
abundance: -
CDR3nt: TGCGCCAGCAGCCTTCAACAGGGGGCTGTCTATGGCTACACCTTC
CDR3aa: CASSLQQGAVYGYTF

d_gene: -
j_gene: TRBJ2-6
v_gene: TRBV5-6
abundance: -
CDR3nt: TGTGCCAGCAGCTTTAACCAGGCCCATATGACTTTC
CDR3aa: CASSFNQAHMTF

d_gene: -
j_gene: TRBJ1-5
v_gene: TRBV3-1/TRBV3-2
abundance: -
CDR3nt: TGTGCCAGCAGCCAATTAAGCAATCAGCCCCAGCATTTT
CDR3aa: CASSQLSNQPQHF

d_gene: TRBD1
j_gene: TRBJ1-1
v_gene: TRBV4-1
abundance: -
CDR3nt: TGCGCCAGCAGCATAAGGACAGGGCCTAACACTGAAGCTTTCTTT
CDR3aa: CASSIRTGPNTEAFF

d_gene: TRBD1
j_gene: TRBJ1-2
v_gene: TRBV27
abundance: -
CDR3nt: TGTGCCAGCAGTACTTTCAGGGGGCCCAGCTATGGCTACACCTTC
CDR3aa: CASSTFRGPSYGYTF

d_gene: -
j_gene: TRBJ1-1
v_gene: TRBV4-2
abundance: once
CDR3nt: TGTGCCAGCAGCCAAGACAGAGGGAGCACTGAAGCTTTCTTT
CDR3aa: CASSQDRGSTEAFF

d_gene: -
j_gene: TRBJ2-1
v_gene: TRBV10-3
abundance: -
CDR3nt: TGTGCCACGAAAACAGGCGACCACTACAATGAGCAGTTCTTC
CDR3aa: CATKTGDHYNEQFF

d_gene: -
j_gene: TRBJ1-2
v_gene: TRBV6-5
abundance: -
CDR3nt: -
CDR3aa: CASSFGQGAAFF

d_gene: TRBD2
j_gene: TRBJ2-2
v_gene: TRBV7-9
abundance: -
CDR3nt: TGTGCCAGCAGCCGGATACTAGCGGGGGTGATTACCGGGGAGCTGTTTTTT
CDR3aa: CASSRILAGVITGELFF

d_gene: TRBD1
j_gene: TRBJ2-1
v_gene: TRBV18
abundance: -
CDR3nt: TGTGCCAGCTCAATCACAGGGGTAGCTGAGCAGTTCTTC
CDR3aa: CASSITGVAEQFF

d_gene: -
j_gene: TRBJ1-1
v_gene: TRBV30
abundance: once
CDR3nt: TGTGCCTGGAGTCCAGGGAACACTGAAGCTTTCTTT
CDR3aa: CAWSPGNTEAFF

d_gene: -
j_gene: TRBJ2-7
v_gene: TRBV15
abundance: -
CDR3nt: TGTGCCACCAGCAGGGACCGGGGGTCCTACGAGCAGTACTTC
CDR3aa: CATSRDRGSYEQYF

d_gene: -
j_gene: TRBJ1-2
v_gene: TRBV19
abundance: -
CDR3nt: TGTGCCAGTACCTCTGACAGGTTCTACTATGGCTACACCTTC
CDR3aa: CASTSDRFYYGYTF

d_gene: -
j_gene: TRBJ1-6
v_gene: TRBV28
abundance: -
CDR3nt: TGTGCCAGCAGCGAGCCCCCGACAGCCTATAATTCACCCCTCCACTTT
CDR3aa: CASSEPPTAYNSPLHF

d_gene: -
j_gene: TRBJ2-5
v_gene: TRBV11-3
abundance: -
CDR3nt: TGTGCCAGCAGCTTAGGGGAGAGGGAGACCCAGTACTTC
CDR3aa: CASSLGERETQYF

d_gene: -
j_gene: TRBJ1-2
v_gene: TRBV29-1
abundance: -
CDR3nt: TGCAGCGTTGCCAGACGGACTGAAGTGGATGGCTACACCTTC
CDR3aa: CSVARRTEVDGYTF

d_gene: -
j_gene: TRBJ1-6
v_gene: TRBV5-5
abundance: -
CDR3nt: TGTGCCAGCAGCTCCACAGGGTATAATTCACCCCTCCACTTT
CDR3aa: CASSSTGYNSPLHF

d_gene: TRBD2
j_gene: TRBJ2-3
v_gene: TRBV4-1
abundance: -
CDR3nt: TGCGCCAGCAGCCAAGACCCGGGCGGGGGGGCTGGAGATACGCAGTATTTT
CDR3aa: CASSQDPGGGAGDTQYF

d_gene: TRBD1
j_gene: TRBJ2-7
v_gene: TRBV11-3
abundance: -
CDR3nt: TGTGCCAGCAGCCCCCCCCGGGACAGGCCCGGAGGCTACGAGCAGTACTTC
CDR3aa: CASSPPRDRPGGYEQYF

d_gene: -
j_gene: TRBJ2-3
v_gene: TRBV11-3
abundance: -
CDR3nt: TGTGCCAGCAGCTTAGGTACCGGGGGCACAGATACGCAGTATTTT
CDR3aa: CASSLGTGGTDTQYF

d_gene: -
j_gene: TRBJ1-1
v_gene: TRBV18
abundance: -
CDR3nt: TGTGCCAGCTCACCAAGGCCTCCCCGCGAGGGTGAAGCTTTCTTT
CDR3aa: CASSPRPPREGEAFF

d_gene: TRBD1
j_gene: TRBJ2-5
v_gene: TRBV2
abundance: -
CDR3nt: TGTGCCAGCAGTGCGGGACAGGGTGAGACCCAGTACTTC
CDR3aa: CASSAGQGETQYF

d_gene: -
j_gene: TRBJ2-3
v_gene: TRBV3-1/TRBV3-2
abundance: -
CDR3nt: TGTGCCAGCAGCCTGCGGGTGGCCACAGATACGCAGTATTTT
CDR3aa: CASSLRVATDTQYF

d_gene: -
j_gene: TRBJ1-5
v_gene: TRBV2
abundance: -
CDR3nt: TGTGCCAGCACTGAGAAGACAGCTTATAGCAATCAGCCCCAGCATTTT
CDR3aa: CASTEKTAYSNQPQHF

d_gene: -
j_gene: TRBJ2-5
v_gene: TRBV7-2
abundance: -
CDR3nt: TGTGCCAGCAGCTTAAGTCCGAATATCGGGACCCAGTACTTC
CDR3aa: CASSLSPNIGTQYF

d_gene: -
j_gene: TRBJ2-2
v_gene: TRBV14
abundance: few
CDR3nt: TGTGCCAGCAGCCAAGTCAGCACCGGGGAGCTGTTTTTT
CDR3aa: CASSQVSTGELFF

d_gene: TRBD1
j_gene: TRBJ1-2
v_gene: TRBV4-3
abundance: -
CDR3nt: TGCGCCAGCAGCCAAGGGCCGGGACAGGGGGATCTTAACTATGGCTACACCTTC
CDR3aa: CASSQGPGQGDLNYGYTF

d_gene: -
j_gene: TRBJ2-1
v_gene: TRBV5-1
abundance: -
CDR3nt: TGCGCCAGTGGACAGGGAGGGGGCAATGAGCAGTTCTTC
CDR3aa: CASGQGGGNEQFF

d_gene: -
j_gene: TRBJ2-3
v_gene: TRBV4-3
abundance: -
CDR3nt: TGCGCCAGCAGCAACCGGGATCGCACAGATACGCAGTATTTT
CDR3aa: CASSNRDRTDTQYF

d_gene: -
j_gene: TRBJ1-1
v_gene: TRBV5-4
abundance: -
CDR3nt: TGTGCCAGCAGCTTGTCCGACAGGGAAGCTTTCTTT
CDR3aa: CASSLSDREAFF

d_gene: -
j_gene: TRBJ1-1
v_gene: TRBV7-2
abundance: few
CDR3nt: TGTGCCAGCAGCTTAGTCGAGAGCACTGAAGCTTTCTTT
CDR3aa: CASSLVESTEAFF

d_gene: -
j_gene: TRBJ2-3
v_gene: TRBV24-1
abundance: -
CDR3nt: TGTGCCACCAGTGGGGGTTGGACAGTATTTGTGTTCCCAGATACGCAGTATTTT
CDR3aa: CATSGGWTVFVFPDTQYF

d_gene: -
j_gene: TRBJ1-1
v_gene: TRBV19
abundance: -
CDR3nt: TGTGCCAGTAAAGATCAAGACGGAGGCACTGAAGCTTTCTTT
CDR3aa: CASKDQDGGTEAFF

d_gene: -
j_gene: TRBJ2-2
v_gene: TRBV5-6
abundance: -
CDR3nt: TGTGCCAGCAGGCTTACTTACACCGGGGAGCTGTTTTTT
CDR3aa: CASRLTYTGELFF

d_gene: -
j_gene: TRBJ1-5
v_gene: TRBV30
abundance: -
CDR3nt: TGTGCCTGGTCCGGGGTTAGCAATCAGCCCCAGCATTTT
CDR3aa: CAWSGVSNQPQHF